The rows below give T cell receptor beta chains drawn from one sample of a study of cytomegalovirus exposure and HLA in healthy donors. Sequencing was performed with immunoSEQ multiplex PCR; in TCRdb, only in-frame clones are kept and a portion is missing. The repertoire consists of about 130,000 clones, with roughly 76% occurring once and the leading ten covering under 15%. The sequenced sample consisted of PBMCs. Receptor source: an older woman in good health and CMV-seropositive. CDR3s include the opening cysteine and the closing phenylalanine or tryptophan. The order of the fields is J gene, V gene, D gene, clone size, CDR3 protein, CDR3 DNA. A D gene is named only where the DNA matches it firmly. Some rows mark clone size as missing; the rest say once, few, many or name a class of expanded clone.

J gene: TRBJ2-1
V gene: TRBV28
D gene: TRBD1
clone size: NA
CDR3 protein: CASSVTGGLGYNEQFF
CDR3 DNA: TGTGCCAGCAGTGTGACAGGGGGCTTAGGATACAATGAGCAGTTCTTC

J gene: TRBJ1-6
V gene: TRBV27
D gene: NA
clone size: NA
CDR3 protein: CASSLLQGTNNSPLHF
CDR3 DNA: TGTGCCAGCAGTTTATTACAGGGTACCAATAATTCACCCCTCCACTTT

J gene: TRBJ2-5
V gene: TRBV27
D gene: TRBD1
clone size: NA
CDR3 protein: CASRPGTGPQETQYF
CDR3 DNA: TGTGCCAGCAGACCCGGGACAGGGCCCCAAGAGACCCAGTACTTC

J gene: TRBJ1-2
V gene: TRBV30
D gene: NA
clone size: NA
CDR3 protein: CAWSQSGGIGYTF
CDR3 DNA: TGTGCCTGGAGTCAGTCGGGGGGAATTGGCTACACCTTC

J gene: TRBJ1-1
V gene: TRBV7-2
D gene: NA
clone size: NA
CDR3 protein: CASSPRGTEAFF
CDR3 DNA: TGTGCCAGCAGCCCTCGGGGCACTGAAGCTTTCTTT

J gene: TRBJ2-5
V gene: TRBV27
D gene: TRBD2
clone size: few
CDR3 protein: CASSTSGTSGGAETQYF
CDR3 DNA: TGTGCCAGCAGTACATCCGGGACTAGCGGGGGGGCGGAGACCCAGTACTTC

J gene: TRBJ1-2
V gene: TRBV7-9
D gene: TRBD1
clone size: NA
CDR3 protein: CASSRGQGTFNYGYTF
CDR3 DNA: TGTGCCAGCAGTAGGGGACAGGGGACTTTTAACTATGGCTACACCTTC

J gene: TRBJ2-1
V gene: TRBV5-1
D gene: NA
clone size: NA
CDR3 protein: CASSIETGEQFF
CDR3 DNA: TGCGCCAGCAGCATTGAGACGGGGGAGCAGTTCTTC

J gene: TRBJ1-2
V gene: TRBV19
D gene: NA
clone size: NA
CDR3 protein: CASSKSREANYGYTF
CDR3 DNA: TGTGCCAGTAGCAAATCACGAGAAGCTAACTATGGCTACACCTTC

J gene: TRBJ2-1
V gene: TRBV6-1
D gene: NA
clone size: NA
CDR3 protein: CASSWTATYNEQFF
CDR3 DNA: TGTGCCAGCAGCTGGACAGCCACCTACAATGAGCAGTTCTTC

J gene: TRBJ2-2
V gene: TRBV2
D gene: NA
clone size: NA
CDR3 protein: CASSEWVQTGELFF
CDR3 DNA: TGTGCCAGCAGCGAATGGGTACAGACCGGGGAGCTGTTTTTT

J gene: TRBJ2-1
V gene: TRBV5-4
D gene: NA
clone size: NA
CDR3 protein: CASSPPGGNEQFF
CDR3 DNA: TGTGCCAGCAGCCCGCCCGGAGGGAATGAGCAGTTCTTC

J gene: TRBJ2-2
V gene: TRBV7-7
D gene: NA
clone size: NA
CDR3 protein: CASSFSRGDTGELFF
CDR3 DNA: TGTGCCAGCAGCTTTTCCAGGGGGGACACCGGGGAGCTGTTTTTT

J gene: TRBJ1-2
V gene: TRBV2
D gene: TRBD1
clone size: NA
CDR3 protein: CASSDFLGQGKYGYTF
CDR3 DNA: TGTGCCAGCAGTGATTTTCTAGGACAGGGAAAATATGGCTACACCTTC

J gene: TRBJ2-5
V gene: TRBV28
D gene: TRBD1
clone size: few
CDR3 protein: CASSSSGQGYQETQYF
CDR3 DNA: TGTGCCAGCAGTTCCTCGGGACAGGGGTACCAAGAGACCCAGTACTTC

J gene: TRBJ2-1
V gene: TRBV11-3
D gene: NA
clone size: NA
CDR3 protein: CASSSSDNEQFF
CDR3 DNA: TGTGCCAGCAGCAGCTCCGACAATGAGCAGTTCTTC

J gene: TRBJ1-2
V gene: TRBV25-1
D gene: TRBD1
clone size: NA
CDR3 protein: CASSEFSGTGVYGYTF
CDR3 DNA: TGTGCCAGCAGTGAATTTAGTGGGACAGGGGTCTATGGCTACACCTTC

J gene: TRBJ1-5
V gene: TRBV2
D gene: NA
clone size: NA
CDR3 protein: CASSQLEASNQPQHF
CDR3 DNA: TGTGCCAGCAGTCAGCTAGAAGCTAGCAATCAGCCCCAGCATTTT

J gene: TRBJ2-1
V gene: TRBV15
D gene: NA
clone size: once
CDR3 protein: CATSRALGRIYNEQFF
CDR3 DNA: TGTGCCACCAGCAGAGCCCTGGGGCGGATTTACAATGAGCAGTTCTTC

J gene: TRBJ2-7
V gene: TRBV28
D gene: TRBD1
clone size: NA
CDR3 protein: CASSGGTGRSGEQYF
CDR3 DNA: TGTGCCAGCAGTGGAGGGACAGGGAGGTCGGGCGAGCAGTACTTC

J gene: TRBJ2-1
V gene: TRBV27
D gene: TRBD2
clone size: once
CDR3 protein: CASSFRLAGGNEQFF
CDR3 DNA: TGTGCCAGCAGTTTTCGACTAGCGGGGGGGAATGAGCAGTTCTTC

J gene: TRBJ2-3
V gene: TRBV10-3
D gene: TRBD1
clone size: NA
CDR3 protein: CAISPGTASGDTQYF
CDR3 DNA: TGTGCCATCAGCCCGGGGACAGCTTCGGGAGATACGCAGTATTTT

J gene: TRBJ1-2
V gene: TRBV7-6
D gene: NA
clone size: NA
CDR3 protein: CASSFPTGFDGYTF
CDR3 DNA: TGTGCCAGCAGCTTCCCGACAGGATTCGATGGCTACACCTTC

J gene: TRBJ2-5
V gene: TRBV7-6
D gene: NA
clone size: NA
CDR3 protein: CASSSQETQYF
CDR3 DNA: TGTGCCAGCAGCTCTCAAGAGACCCAGTACTTC

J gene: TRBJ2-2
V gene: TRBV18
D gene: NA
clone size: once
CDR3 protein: CASFIPTGELFF
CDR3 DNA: TGTGCCAGCTTTATCCCGACCGGGGAGCTGTTTTTT

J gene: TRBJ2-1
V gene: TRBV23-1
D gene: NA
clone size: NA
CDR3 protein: CASSQSRLARSYNEQFF
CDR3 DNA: TGCGCCAGCAGTCAATCCCGGCTAGCCCGCTCCTACAATGAGCAGTTCTTC

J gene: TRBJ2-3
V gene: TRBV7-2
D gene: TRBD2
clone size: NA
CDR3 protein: CASSLSGGREDTQYF
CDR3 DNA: TGTGCCAGCAGCTTATCGGGGGGGCGCGAAGATACGCAGTATTTT

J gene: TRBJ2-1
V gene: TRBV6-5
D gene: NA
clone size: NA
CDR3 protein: CASSYSLGGLNEQFF
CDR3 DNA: TGTGCCAGCAGTTACTCCCTCGGCGGCCTCAATGAGCAGTTCTTC

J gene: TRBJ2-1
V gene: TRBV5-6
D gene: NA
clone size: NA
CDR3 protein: CASSPQGRPPNEQFF
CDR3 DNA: TGTGCCAGCAGCCCACAGGGCCGTCCCCCCAATGAGCAGTTCTTC

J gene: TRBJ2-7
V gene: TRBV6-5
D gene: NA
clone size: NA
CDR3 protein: CASSTGLRGSYEQYF
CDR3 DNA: TGTGCCAGCAGTACGGGACTGCGCGGCTCCTACGAGCAGTACTTC

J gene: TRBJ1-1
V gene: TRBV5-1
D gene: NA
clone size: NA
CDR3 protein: CASSLEVGGRRDTEAFF
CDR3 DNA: TGCGCCAGCAGCTTGGAGGTGGGGGGACGGAGGGACACTGAAGCTTTCTTT

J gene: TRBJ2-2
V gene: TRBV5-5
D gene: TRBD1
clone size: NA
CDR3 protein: CASRPGQGTGELFF
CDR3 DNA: TGTGCCAGCCGCCCGGGACAGGGCACCGGGGAGCTGTTTTTT

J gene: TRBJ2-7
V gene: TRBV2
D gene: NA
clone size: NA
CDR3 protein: CASSRGSYEQYF
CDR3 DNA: TGTGCCAGCAGTCGGGGTTCCTACGAGCAGTACTTC

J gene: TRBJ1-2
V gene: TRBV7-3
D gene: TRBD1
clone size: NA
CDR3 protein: CASSLTSQTGQGDGYTF
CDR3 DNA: TGTGCCAGCAGCTTAACAAGCCAAACGGGACAGGGTGATGGCTACACCTTC

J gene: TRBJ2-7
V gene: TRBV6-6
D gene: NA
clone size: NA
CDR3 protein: CASSYRLYEQYF
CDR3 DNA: TGTGCCAGCAGTTATAGACTGTACGAGCAGTACTTC

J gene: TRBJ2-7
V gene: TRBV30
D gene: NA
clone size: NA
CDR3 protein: CAWSVTYEQYF
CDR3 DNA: TGTGCCTGGAGTGTTACCTACGAGCAGTACTTC

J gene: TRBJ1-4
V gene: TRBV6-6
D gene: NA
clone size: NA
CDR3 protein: CASTTTRVGTNEKLFF
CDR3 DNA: TGTGCCAGCACCACCACCCGGGTCGGAACTAATGAAAAACTGTTTTTT

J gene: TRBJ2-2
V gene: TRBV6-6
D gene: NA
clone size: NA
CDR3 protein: CASSRTRNAGELFF
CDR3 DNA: TGTGCCAGCAGTCGTACCAGGAACGCCGGGGAGCTGTTTTTT

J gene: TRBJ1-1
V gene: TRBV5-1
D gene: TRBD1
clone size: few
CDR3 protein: CASSPPGQGSEAFF
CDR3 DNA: TGCGCCAGCAGCCCCCCGGGACAGGGCTCTGAAGCTTTCTTT

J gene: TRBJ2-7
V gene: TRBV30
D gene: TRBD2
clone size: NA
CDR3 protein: CAWSVPSQRGGSYEQYF
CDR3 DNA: TGTGCCTGGAGTGTACCGTCCCAGCGGGGGGGTTCCTACGAGCAGTACTTC

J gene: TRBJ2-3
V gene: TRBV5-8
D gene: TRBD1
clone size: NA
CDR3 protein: CASSNRDRVSDTQYF
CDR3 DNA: TGTGCCAGCAGCAACCGGGACAGGGTGTCAGATACGCAGTATTTT

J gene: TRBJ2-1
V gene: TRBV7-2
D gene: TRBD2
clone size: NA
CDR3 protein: CASSWDYYNEQFF
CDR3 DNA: TGTGCCAGCAGCTGGGACTATTACAATGAGCAGTTCTTC

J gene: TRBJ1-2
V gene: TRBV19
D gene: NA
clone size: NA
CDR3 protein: CASSTVISAGLVLGYTF
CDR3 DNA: TGTGCCAGTAGTACGGTAATATCAGCGGGGCTTGTTTTGGGCTACACCTTC

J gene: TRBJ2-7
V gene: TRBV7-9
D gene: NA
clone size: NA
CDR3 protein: CASSTFSAPYNEQYF
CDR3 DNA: TGTGCCAGCAGCACCTTTAGCGCCCCTTACAACGAGCAGTACTTC

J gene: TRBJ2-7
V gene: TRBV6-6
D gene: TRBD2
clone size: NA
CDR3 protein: CASRMAGGYEQYF
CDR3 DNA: TGTGCCAGCAGAATGGCGGGAGGCTACGAGCAGTACTTC

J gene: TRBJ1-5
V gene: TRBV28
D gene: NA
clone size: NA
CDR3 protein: CASSSAGGSRQPQHF
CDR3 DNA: TGTGCCAGCAGTAGTGCTGGGGGCTCGAGGCAGCCCCAGCATTTT

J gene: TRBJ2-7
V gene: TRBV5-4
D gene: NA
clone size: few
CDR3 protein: CASSSFRGEQYF
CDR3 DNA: TGTGCCAGCAGTTCATTCAGGGGTGAGCAGTACTTC

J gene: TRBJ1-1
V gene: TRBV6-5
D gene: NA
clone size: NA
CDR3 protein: CASSTNTEAFF
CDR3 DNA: TGTGCCAGCAGCACAAACACTGAAGCTTTCTTT

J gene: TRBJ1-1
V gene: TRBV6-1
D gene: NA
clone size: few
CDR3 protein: CASSEEVLGGSTEAFF
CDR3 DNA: TGTGCCAGCAGTGAAGAAGTTTTAGGAGGATCGACGGAAGCTTTCTTT

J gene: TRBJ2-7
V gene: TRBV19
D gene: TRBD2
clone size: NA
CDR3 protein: CASSPGLARNSGEQYF
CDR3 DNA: TGTGCCAGTAGTCCAGGACTAGCGCGAAACTCAGGGGAGCAGTACTTC

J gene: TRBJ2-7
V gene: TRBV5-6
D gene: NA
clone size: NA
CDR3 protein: CASSMDISYEQYF
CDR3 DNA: TGTGCCAGCAGCATGGACATCTCCTACGAGCAGTACTTC

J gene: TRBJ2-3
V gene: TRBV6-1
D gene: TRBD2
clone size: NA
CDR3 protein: CASTGLALTDTQYF
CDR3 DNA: TGTGCCAGCACGGGACTAGCCCTCACAGATACGCAGTATTTT

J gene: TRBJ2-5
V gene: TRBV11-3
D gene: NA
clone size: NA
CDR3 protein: CASSPGGGTQYF
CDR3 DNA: TGTGCCAGCAGCCCCGGGGGAGGGACCCAGTACTTC

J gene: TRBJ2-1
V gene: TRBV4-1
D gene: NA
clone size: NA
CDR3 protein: CASSRIGGVGPKIYNEQFF
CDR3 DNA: TGCGCCAGCAGCCGAATCGGGGGAGTTGGACCGAAGATCTACAATGAGCAGTTCTTC

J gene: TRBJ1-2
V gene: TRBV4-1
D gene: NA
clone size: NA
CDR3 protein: CASSQAGNYGYTF
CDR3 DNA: TGCGCCAGCAGCCAAGCGGGGAACTATGGCTACACCTTC

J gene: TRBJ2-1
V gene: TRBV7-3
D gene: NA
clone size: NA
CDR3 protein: CASSLTRSGGVNEQFF
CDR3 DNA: TGTGCCAGCAGCTTAACGAGAAGCGGCGGGGTCAATGAGCAGTTCTTC

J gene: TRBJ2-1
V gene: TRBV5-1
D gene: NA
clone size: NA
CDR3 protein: CASSLDRVANEQFF
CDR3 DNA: TGCGCCAGCAGCTTGGACAGGGTGGCCAATGAGCAGTTCTTC

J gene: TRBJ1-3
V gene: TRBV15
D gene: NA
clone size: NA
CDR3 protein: CATSPAGVGNTIYF
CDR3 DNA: TGTGCCACCAGCCCCGCGGGGGTTGGAAACACCATATATTTT

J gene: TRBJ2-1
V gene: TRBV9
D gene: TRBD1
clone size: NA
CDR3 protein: CASSGGTGGVDSSYNEQFF
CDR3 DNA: TGTGCCAGCAGCGGTGGGACAGGGGGTGTTGACAGCTCCTACAATGAGCAGTTCTTC

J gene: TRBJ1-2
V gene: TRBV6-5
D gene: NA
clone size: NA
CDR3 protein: CASSLRSSQEYGYTF
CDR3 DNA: TGTGCCAGCAGTCTCCGGTCCTCTCAGGAATATGGCTACACCTTC